The entry that follows covers one T cell receptor (beta chain) sequence. The method was immunoSEQ multiplex PCR; TCRdb's version includes in-frame clones alone and lacks a portion of them. Of around 250,000 clones listed, around 80% are singletons. Germline V gene data show CDR1 as MNHEY and CDR2 as SVGEGT. This CDR3 has 15 residues. V shed 6 bases and J shed 4 bases, with 18 bases lying between them. This sample stems from a study of blood T cell repertoires in COVID-19. The receptor was derived from a man aged 35 to 55 with active or convalescent COVID-19. V and J are TRBV6-2 or TRBV6-3 and TRBJ1-1; tentative D call: TRBD1 (5 bases). Sequenced: peripheral blood. CDR3 bases: TGTGCCAGCAGCTGGGACGTCCGGGGGAGCACTGAAGCTTTCTTT. Translated, it gives CASSWDVRGSTEAFF.